This T cell receptor (beta chain) is from a study of T cell responses to AZD1222 COVID-19 vaccine. Study-level findings and limits: Unmutated regions of variants are reportedly targeted by nearly half of spike-specific TCRs. Only six people who got AZD1222 tested seropositive at baseline.

CDR1 is MNHEY and CDR2 is SMNVEV in the germline V gene (reference sequence). The CDR3 covers 14 residues. With 3 bases removed from V and 3 bases from J, the gap between germline ends came to 11 bases. In regard to this clone: Its antigen is not known.

TCRdb's copy holds only in-frame clones and misses some; the assay was immunoSEQ multiplex PCR. The table lists 100,000 or so clones, around 87% of them singletons, with under 4.5% in the top ten. Here the sequenced sample was peripheral blood, taken on day 0 of MenACWY control vaccination. The genes are TRBV27 and TRBJ1-1; D gene ambiguous. This TCR came from an adult in good health. CDR3 nucleotides: TGTGCCAGCAGTTTGACGCCGAGGGACACTGAAGCTTTCTTT. Translating it yields CASSLTPRDTEAFF.